This T cell receptor beta chain was captured by sequencing in a study of immune evolution from preneoplasia to lung adenocarcinoma (dated by TCRdb to the early 2020s). Study-wide context: HLA loss of heterozygosity was observed in around 7.5%, 14% and 36% of AIS, MIA and ADC lesions, respectively, and was not observed in any AAH lesions. Sample size was determined by specimen availability and not by a prior power calculation. POLYSOLVER was used to infer class I HLA alleles from exome data, and LOHHLA was used to detect allele-specific HLA loss. The TCR sequencing data were obtained from about 51 patients. A total of about 53 patients with pulmonary nodules who underwent surgical resection were included in the overall cohort. Resected precursor lesions (AAH, AIS, MIA) and invasive adenocarcinomas were each compared against paired morphologically normal lung tissue. The study combined immune gene expression, TCR sequencing and multiplex immunofluorescence to profile immune contexture across lung adenocarcinoma precursors and invasive adenocarcinoma. It was reported in the study that about 100 samples were used for TCR sequencing. The immune data were combined with whole exome sequencing and methylation data from the same cohort of nodules.

Using the immunoSEQ hsTCRbeta Kit, TCR beta CDR3 regions were sequenced from DNA. In the source study's methods: TCR sequencing data were analysed with the ImmunoSEQ Analyzer. T cell clonality was defined as 1 minus Pielou's evenness, as computed on productive rearrangements. To measure T cell diversity, the inverse Simpson index was applied to productive templates. T cell density was defined as TCR beta template counts normalized to usable DNA, with usable DNA estimated by amplifying and sequencing housekeeping genes. Two-sided Kruskal-Wallis tests were used to compare TCR metrics across histologic stages. The table comes from immuneACCESS by way of TCRdb, which keeps in-frame sequences with V and J called. Part of the clones is missing from these tables; in studies checked, under half for an unresolved V gene and the rest for unknown reasons. That table furnishes V, J and clone size, whereas the DNA furnished D and trimming. The sample table lists 35,000 to 40,000 clones, about 74% of them with a count of one. The ten largest account for about 6.5% of the sample.

The patients had resection in Japan or China between about 2013 and 2017. Histologic diagnosis of each case was confirmed independently by two lung cancer pathologists on H&E slides. For nucleic acid extraction, premalignant or tumor cells were enriched by macro-dissection following pathologic assessment. FFPE tissue was used for DNA isolation with the AllPrep DNA/RNA FFPE Kit. This clone was recorded once. Its antigen remains unidentified. No base quality information exists; no much larger clone differs at one position. Spanning cysteine to phenylalanine, the CDR3 consists of 15 amino acids. Just CDR3 DNA is preserved here, 45 bases in frame from base 1. V is pruned by 4 bases and J by 5 bases, leaving 13 bases of the junction without a gene match. CDR1 SQVTM and CDR2 ANQGSEA are derived from the germline V gene. Study-wide conclusions, independent of this receptor: KRAS-mutant nodules showed the highest T cell clonality compared with EGFR-mutant or double wild-type lesions. Because all patients were from Japan and China, applicability to Western populations was uncertain. The findings reflected association rather than direct causation, and larger cohorts with long-term follow-up and longitudinal biopsies were considered necessary. The highest top T cell clone frequencies were observed in normal lung, and a progressive decrease in top T cell clone frequencies appeared to occur from AAH through AIS, MIA and invasive adenocarcinoma. Clonality was highest in normal lung, while later-stage lesions appeared to have lower clonality but higher T cell density and diversity.

The V and J segments used are TRBV29-1 and TRBJ2-7, and 8 junctional nucleotides match TRBD2. Sequencing was carried out using FFPE invasive lung adenocarcinoma tissue. The cell subset or site label, read with the paper, signifies: frankly invasive lung adenocarcinoma (ADC). This TCR derives from a person aged 55 to 75 with lung adenocarcinoma. The CDR3 here reads CSVGPREGPENEQYF. In nucleotide form, the sequence is TGCAGCGTTGGACCCCGGGAGGGCCCGGAGAACGAGCAGTACTTC.